These 22 T cell receptor beta chains originate from one sample sequenced in a study of cytomegalovirus exposure and HLA in healthy donors. Primers: 60 Vbeta forward and 13 Jbeta reverse. Using immunoSEQ multiplex PCR, the repertoire was profiled, and TCRdb retains in-frame clones only, with some absent. The listing records 140,000 to 150,000 clones. Source material: PBMCs. These receptors all come from a woman aged 45-60 years in good health and CMV-seronegative.

The V gene is TRBV5-3, the J gene TRBJ2-3, with 7 bases identical to TRBD1. TRBV5-3 is given ORF status, its function remaining uncertain. Trimming at V came to 1 base and at J to 0 bases, leaving 5 bases not matched to a gene. The CDR3 consists of 16 residues. This chain's CDR3 is CARSLTDRESTDTQYF. The CDR3 coding sequence is TGTGCCAGAAGCTTGACTGACAGGGAAAGCACAGATACGCAGTATTTT.

CDR3 sequence (DNA): TGTGCTAGTGGTTTGGTATTGGAGTGGAGCCGAATGAACACTGAAGCTTTCTTT. The encoded protein is CASGLVLEWSRMNTEAFF. The genes are TRBV12-5 and TRBJ1-1; no reliable D call. V was cut by 0 bases and J by 0 bases, with 17 bases left in between. Germline-derived CDR1 and CDR2 are LGHNT and FRNRAP. The CDR3 has 18 amino acids.

This chain joins TRBV2 and TRBJ1-2; D remains ambiguous. Germline V lookup: CDR1 SNHLY, CDR2 FYNNEI. Trimming stripped 5 bases from V and 4 bases from J, with 17 bases between. This CDR3 region has 15 residues. The CDR3 is CASSPEVDTIYGYTF. The CDR3 DNA sequence: TGTGCCAGCAGTCCGGAAGTTGACACCATCTATGGCTACACCTTC.

The chain joins TRBV13 to TRBJ1-2; a weak D match, TRBD1 (5 bases). V lost 2 bases and J lost 0, with 10 bases in between. Per germline, CDR1 PRHDT and CDR2 FYEKMQ (reference sequence). CDR3 length: 15 residues. CDR3 amino acids: CASSLMGGANYGYTF. The DNA for the CDR3 is TGTGCCAGCAGCTTAATGGGGGGAGCTAACTATGGCTACACCTTC.

V and J are TRBV7-8 and TRBJ1-2; 7 nucleotides agree with TRBD1. Germline CDR1 and CDR2: SGHVS and FQNEAQ. Trimming cost V 6 bases and J 3 bases; bases outside gene matches: 7. This CDR3 has 14 residues. CDR3 sequence (DNA): TGTGCCAGCAGTCTAGAGGGGGCTCACTATGGCTACACCTTC. Protein sequence: CASSLEGAHYGYTF.

The J gene is TRBJ2-5, the V gene TRBV23-1; possibly TRBD1 for D (6 bases). TRBV23-1 is assigned to the ORF class and has an uncertain function. CDR3 length equals 17 residues. V was trimmed by 2 bases and J by 5 bases, leaving 21 bases between them. CDR3 in amino acids: CASSQPSGTPPSETQYF. DNA of the CDR3: TGCGCCAGCAGTCAACCCTCCGGGACACCTCCGTCGGAGACCCAGTACTTC.

This rearrangement joins TRBV5-6 to TRBJ1-5, with 8 bases that match TRBD1. Germline CDR1 and CDR2: SGHDT and YYEEEE. Trimming removed 2 bases from V and 10 bases from J; junction bases left unmatched: 11. This CDR3 contains 15 residues. CDR3 amino acids: CASSFQGAPGGPQHF. CDR3 nucleotides: TGTGCCAGCAGCTTTCAGGGGGCCCCGGGTGGTCCCCAGCATTTT.

The V gene is TRBV15, the J gene TRBJ2-5; D not certain. Trimming left V 0 bases short and J 2 bases short, with 10 bases between. The CDR3 sequence is 15 residues long. Per the germline V gene, CDR1 is LNHNV and CDR2 is YYDKDF (reference sequence). CDR3 amino acids: CATSRENYAQETQYF. The CDR3 nucleotides are TGTGCCACCAGCAGAGAAAACTATGCGCAAGAGACCCAGTACTTC.

The rearrangement links TRBV7-9 to TRBJ2-3, with a tentative D call TRBD2 (7 bases). Germline CDR1 SEHNR, CDR2 FQNEAQ (reference sequence). The CDR3 covers 14 residues. V shed 7 bases and J shed 5 bases, with 16 bases lying between them. CDR3 nucleotides: TGTGCCAGCACCCCACGCGGGGGCGGAGATACGCAGTATTTT. Its translation: CASTPRGGGDTQYF.

The chain joins TRBV5-1 to TRBJ1-5; 10 bases are shared with TRBD1. Germline trimming cut 4 bases from V and 3 bases from J; bases unmatched to any gene: 4. The CDR3 is made up of 15 amino acids. Germline assignment: CDR1 SGHRS and CDR2 YFSETQ. The CDR3 sequence: CASSPGTGANQPQHF. For the CDR3, the DNA is TGCGCCAGCAGCCCCGGGACAGGGGCCAATCAGCCCCAGCATTTT.

The V call is TRBV29-1, the J call TRBJ2-7, with 8 bases identical to TRBD1. CDR1 SQVTM and CDR2 ANQGSEA come from the germline V gene. The CDR3 consists of 15 residues. Trimming cost V 6 bases and J 0 bases; bases outside gene matches: 10. CDR3 nucleotide sequence: TGCAGCGTCGTTTCTCCTGGACAGGGCTCCTACGAGCAGTACTTC. Protein: CSVVSPGQGSYEQYF.

The chain links TRBV5-1 to TRBJ2-1; 9 bases align to TRBD2. Germline assignment: CDR1 SGHRS and CDR2 YFSETQ. V shed 1 base, J shed 7 bases, and the junction held 9 bases outside the gene matches. The CDR3 consists of 16 residues. The CDR3 DNA sequence: TGCGCCAGCAGCTTGTCGGGCGGGGGGGCATATAATGAGCAGTTCTTC. It specifies CASSLSGGGAYNEQFF.

This chain uses TRBV30 with TRBJ2-1, with a weak D call TRBD2 (6 bases). CDR3 length: 14 amino acids. Germline-derived CDR1 and CDR2 are GTSNPN and SVGIG (reference sequence). V lost 0 bases and J lost 8, with 14 bases in between. The DNA of the CDR3 is TGTGCCTGGAGTGTATTAGGAGGGGAAGATGAGCAGTTCTTC. Amino acids: CAWSVLGGEDEQFF.

This chain links TRBV28 with TRBJ1-5; 9 nucleotides line up with TRBD1. CDR3 size: 14 residues. Germline lookup yields CDR1 MDHEN and CDR2 SYDVKM. Germline trimming cut 6 bases from V and 6 bases from J; bases unmatched to any gene: 6. The CDR3 loop reads CASSRTGVSQPQHF. Written as DNA, the CDR3 is TGTGCCAGCAGCCGGACAGGGGTTAGTCAGCCCCAGCATTTT.

V gene TRBV4-3 combines with J gene TRBJ2-6, with 8 bases fitting TRBD1. With V trimmed by 6 bases and J by 1 base, 11 bases remained unmatched. CDR3 length: 18 amino acids. Germline assignment: CDR1 LGHNA and CDR2 YSLEER. In nucleotides, the CDR3 is TGCGCCAGCAGACCCGGGACAGGAAAGGCGTCTGGGGCCAACGTCCTGACTTTC. As protein: CASRPGTGKASGANVLTF.

The chain recombines TRBV30 with TRBJ1-2, with a possible D match to TRBD1 (6 bases). Trimming pared 2 bases from V and 4 bases from J, leaving 8 bases between. This CDR3 has 12 residues. Looked up from germline, CDR1 is GTSNPN and CDR2 is SVGIG (reference sequence). The CDR3 sequence: CAWSTGPYGYTF. DNA of the CDR3: TGTGCCTGGAGTACAGGGCCCTATGGCTACACCTTC.

The chain has TRBV4-1 and TRBJ2-5; 13 positions agree with TRBD2. Germline CDR1 MGHRA, CDR2 YSYEKL. V lost 2 bases and J lost 4; bases outside the gene matches: 7. This CDR3 spans 17 amino acids. The CDR3, as DNA: TGCGCCAGCAGCCAACCCACTAGCGGGAGGGCTGGAGAGACCCAGTACTTC. It encodes CASSQPTSGRAGETQYF.

The V call is TRBV2, the J call TRBJ1-5, with a weak D call TRBD1 (5 bases). Germline V gene sequence: CDR1 SNHLY, CDR2 FYNNEI. This CDR3 is built from 15 residues. Trimming pared 2 bases from V and 0 bases from J, leaving 8 bases between. CDR3 in DNA: TGTGCCAGCAGTGAAAGCAGGGTTAGCAATCAGCCCCAGCATTTT. The encoded protein is CASSESRVSNQPQHF.

J is TRBJ2-7 and V is TRBV5-1; no definite D call. V lost 2 bases and J 11 bases, leaving 23 bases between the germline ends. The V gene's germline CDR1 is SGHRS and CDR2 YFSETQ. The CDR3 extends over 15 amino acids. CDR3 loop: CASSFGSQKSSLKYF. CDR3 bases: TGCGCCAGCAGCTTTGGATCACAGAAAAGCTCCCTTAAGTACTTC.

The chain has TRBV9 and TRBJ2-3; 14 bases line up with TRBD2. The germline CDR1 and CDR2 sequences are SGDLS and YYNGEE. J was trimmed by 6 bases and V by 3 bases; bases with no gene match: 6. The CDR3 extends over 16 amino acids. The CDR3 DNA is TGTGCCAGCAGCGCCCGACTAGCGGGGGGGACGGATACGCAGTATTTT. Protein: CASSARLAGGTDTQYF.

The chain links TRBV28 to TRBJ2-7, with D possibly TRBD2 on 5 matching bases. There are 14 residues in the CDR3. V shed 5 bases and J shed 1 base, with 12 bases lying between them. CDR1 and CDR2 from the germline V gene are MDHEN and SYDVKM. CDR3 nucleotides: TGTGCCAGCAGTCCTTTAGGCGGGTCCTACGAGCAGTACTTC. Its protein is CASSPLGGSYEQYF.

V is TRBV5-6 and J is TRBJ1-2, with 7 bases aligning to TRBD1. The germline V gene encodes CDR1 SGHDT and CDR2 YYEEEE. The CDR3 is made up of 15 amino acids. Unmatched junction bases numbered 13, after V lost 4 bases and J lost 7 bases. The CDR3 nucleotides are TGTGCCAGCAGCAGACCTCCTGGACAGGCAACTGGCTACACCTTC. It yields the protein CASSRPPGQATGYTF. Filled out from reference TRBV5-6 and TRBJ1-2, the complete variable domain reads DAGVTQSPTHLIKTRGQQVTLRCSPKSGHDTVSWYQQALGQGPQFIFQYYEEEERQRGNFPDRFSGHQFPNYSSELNVNALLLGDSALYLCASSRPPGQATGYTFGSGTRLTVV.